Each of the 10 T cell receptor beta chains below was sequenced from the same sample in a study of blood T cells in healthy people across ages. Sample-barcoded 5' priming and a J-beta primer mix drove a second PCR of roughly 7 to 11 cycles. MiXCR was run by TCRdb on the 5' RACE reads, yielding one entry per CDR3 protein. The sample records approximately 600,000 distinct CDR3 sequences, roughly three fifths being singletons. Sequencing was done on a sample of blood. These receptors originate from a man aged 60 to 75 in good health.

The chain employs TRBV20-1 and TRBJ2-5, with TRBD2 matching over 8 bases. The CDR3 is 14 amino acids. V trimming: 5 bases; J trimming: 6 bases; junction bases outside the gene matches: 11. Germline V gene lookup returns CDR1 DFQATT and CDR2 SNEGSKA (reference sequence). The CDR3 spells CSAEVPGGTKTQYF. For the CDR3, the DNA is TGCAGTGCTGAAGTCCCGGGGGGGACAAAGACCCAGTACTTC.

This clonotype was seen a single time. V and J are TRBV27 and TRBJ2-4, with a weak D call TRBD1 (6 bases). The germline gives CDR1 MNHEY, CDR2 SMNVEV (reference sequence). The CDR3 sequence is 14 residues long. Deletions cut 7 bases from V and 2 bases from J, with 12 bases between. The CDR3 spells CASTQGGTKNIQYF. The CDR3 region has the DNA TGTGCCAGCACCCAAGGGGGTACCAAAAACATTCAGTACTTC.

The chain employs TRBV4-1 and TRBJ2-7; 7 bases are a match to TRBD1. The length of the CDR3 is 14 residues. Germline V gene lookup returns CDR1 MGHRA and CDR2 YSYEKL. V lost 1 base and J lost 5; bases outside the gene matches: 5. The CDR3 DNA reads TGCGCCAGCAGCCAAGTGGCTACAGGGGACGAGCAGTACTTC. Amino acid sequence: CASSQVATGDEQYF.

This clonotype was recorded a few times. In DNA form, the CDR3 reads TGTGCCAGCAGTGATCGCCGCGCGAACACCGGGGAGCTGTTTTTT. Translated: CASSDRRANTGELFF. The chain couples TRBV2 to TRBJ2-2; no firm D call. This CDR3 spans 15 amino acids. Germline CDR1 is SNHLY and CDR2 is FYNNEI. Trimming pared 3 bases from V and 0 bases from J, leaving 8 bases between.

The chain employs TRBV11-2 and TRBJ2-2, with D unclear. The germline V gene has CDR1 SGHAT and CDR2 FQNNGV. Between the trimmed V and J ends, which lost 3 bases and 0 bases, there was a span of 8 bases. This CDR3 has 15 residues. CDR3 sequence: CASSLTVANTGELFF. Written as DNA, the CDR3 is TGTGCCAGCAGCTTGACCGTCGCGAACACCGGGGAGCTGTTTTTT.

This sequence joins TRBV10-3 and TRBJ1-2, with D perhaps TRBD1 (6 bases). V lost 5 bases to trimming and J lost 4 bases, with 11 bases between them. The CDR3 loop spans 13 amino acids. Germline lookup yields CDR1 ENHRY and CDR2 SYGVKD. This CDR3 is CAISQQGTYGYTF. The CDR3 DNA sequence: TGTGCCATCAGTCAGCAGGGGACCTATGGCTACACCTTC.

This chain links TRBV4-1 with TRBJ2-7; 7 bases are shared with TRBD1. The J call may be wrong; the DNA end is better matched by TRBJ2-5. In germline, CDR1 is MGHRA, CDR2 YSYEKL. CDR3 length: 15 amino acids. CDR3 in amino acids: CASSRKTGDVETQYF. The CDR3 DNA is TGCGCCAGCAGCCGGAAAACAGGGGACGTCGAGACCCAGTACTTC.

This rearrangement joins TRBV18 to TRBJ2-4; weak D call: TRBD2 (6 bases). Near its end, the DNA agrees better with TRBJ2-5, so the J call may be wrong. This CDR3 is 16 amino acids long. CDR1 and CDR2 from the germline V gene are KGHSH and LQKENI. The CDR3 DNA reads as TGTGCCAGCTCATCATTCGGGGGTGCCAGCGGGGAGACCCAGTACTTC. Protein sequence: CASSSFGGASGETQYF.

The V and J genes are TRBV5-1 and TRBJ1-1; D unclear. V lost 2 bases, J lost 6 bases, and 14 bases lay in between. CDR3 size: 14 residues. In germline, CDR1 is SGHRS, CDR2 YFSETQ. The CDR3 DNA sequence: TGCGCCAGCAGCTTACCGGTAAGAAACGCTGAAGCTTTCTTT. Translation gives CASSLPVRNAEAFF.

The chain uses TRBV25-1 and TRBJ2-7, with 8 positions matching TRBD1. CDR1 is MGHDK, CDR2 SYGVNS, per germline. V lost 1 base to trimming and J lost 2 bases; unmatched junction nucleotides: 4. The CDR3 is 15 residues long. CDR3 residues: CASSESGGAPYEQYF. The CDR3 coding sequence is TGTGCCAGCAGTGAATCAGGGGGCGCACCCTACGAGCAGTACTTC.